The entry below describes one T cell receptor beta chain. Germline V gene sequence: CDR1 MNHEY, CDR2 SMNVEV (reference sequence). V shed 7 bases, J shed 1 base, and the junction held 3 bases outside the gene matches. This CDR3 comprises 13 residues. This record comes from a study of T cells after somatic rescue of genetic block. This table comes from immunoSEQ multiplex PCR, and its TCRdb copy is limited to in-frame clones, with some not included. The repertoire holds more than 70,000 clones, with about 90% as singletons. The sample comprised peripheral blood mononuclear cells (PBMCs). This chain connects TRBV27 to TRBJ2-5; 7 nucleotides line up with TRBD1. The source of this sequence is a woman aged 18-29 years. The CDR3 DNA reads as TGTGCCAGCAAAGGACAGGTCCAAGAGACCCAGTACTTC. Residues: CASKGQVQETQYF.